This T cell receptor (beta chain) was recovered during a study of beta chain features in type 1 diabetes. The V segment lost 6 bases and the J segment 4 bases; nucleotides outside the gene matches: 10. The CDR3 totals 18 residues. The germline gives CDR1 SGHTA, CDR2 FQGNSA. General study results and limits: Moderate but significant shortening of TCRB CDR3s was recorded in all four CD4+ subsets from Type 1 diabetes patients.

As to this clone: The antigen is unknown.

Of the isolated RNA, all was reverse transcribed, and so the sequenced material was expressed TCRB transcripts. Profiling relied on immunoSEQ multiplex PCR, and the TCRdb table lists in-frame clones only, not all of them. Altogether 600,000 to 700,000 clones are present, 9.5% to 15% being singletons, with the ten largest covering roughly 0.11%. The origin of this receptor is a man aged 30 to 45 with type 1 diabetes. Sequencing used naive CD4+ T cells from blood. This chain links TRBV7-2 with TRBJ2-2; TRBD2 matches at 14 bases. The CDR3: CASRPPGLAGASTGELFF. CDR3 DNA: TGTGCCAGCAGACCCCCGGGACTAGCGGGGGCCTCCACCGGGGAGCTGTTTTTT.